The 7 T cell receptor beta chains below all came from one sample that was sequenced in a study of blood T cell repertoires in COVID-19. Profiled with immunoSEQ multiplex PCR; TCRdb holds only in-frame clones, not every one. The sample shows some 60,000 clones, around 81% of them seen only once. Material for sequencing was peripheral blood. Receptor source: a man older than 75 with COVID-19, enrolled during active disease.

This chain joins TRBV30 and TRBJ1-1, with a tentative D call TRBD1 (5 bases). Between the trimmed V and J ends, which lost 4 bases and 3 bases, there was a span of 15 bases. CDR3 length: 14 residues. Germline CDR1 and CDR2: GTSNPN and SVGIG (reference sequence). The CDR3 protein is CAWTLGVRDTEAFF. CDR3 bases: TGTGCCTGGACCTTAGGGGTTCGGGACACTGAAGCTTTCTTT.

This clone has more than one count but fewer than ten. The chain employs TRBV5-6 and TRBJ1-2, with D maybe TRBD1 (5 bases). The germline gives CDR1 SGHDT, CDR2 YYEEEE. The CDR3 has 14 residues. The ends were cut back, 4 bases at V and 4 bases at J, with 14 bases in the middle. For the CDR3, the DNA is TGTGCCAGCAGCCCAGACAGAAACCTCTATGGCTACACCTTC. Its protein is CASSPDRNLYGYTF.

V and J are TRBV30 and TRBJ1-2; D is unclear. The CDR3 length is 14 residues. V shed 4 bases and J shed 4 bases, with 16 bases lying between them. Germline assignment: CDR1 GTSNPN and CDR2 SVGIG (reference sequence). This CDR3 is CAWKPGRLLYGYTF. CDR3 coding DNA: TGTGCCTGGAAACCGGGTCGGCTCCTCTATGGCTACACCTTC.

The CDR3 coding sequence is TGTGCCAGCAGTGAAGCTCCCTTTGATACGCAGTATTTT. Its translation is CASSEAPFDTQYF. This sequence joins TRBV6-1 and TRBJ2-3, with D hard to call. The CDR3 contains 13 residues. Trimming removed 0 bases at V and 6 bases at J, with 7 bases between. Germline V gene sequence: CDR1 MNHNS, CDR2 SASEGT.

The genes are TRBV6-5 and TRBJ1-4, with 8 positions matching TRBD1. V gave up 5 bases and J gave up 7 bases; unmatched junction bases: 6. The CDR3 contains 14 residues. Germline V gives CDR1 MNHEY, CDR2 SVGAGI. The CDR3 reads CASSTQGEGEKLFF. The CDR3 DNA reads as TGTGCCAGCAGTACACAGGGGGAGGGTGAAAAACTGTTTTTT.

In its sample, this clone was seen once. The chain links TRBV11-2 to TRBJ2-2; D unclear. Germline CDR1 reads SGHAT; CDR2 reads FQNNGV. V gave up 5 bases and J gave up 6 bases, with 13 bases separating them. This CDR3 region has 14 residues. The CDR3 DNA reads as TGTGCCAGCAGCGCTAGGAGAGGTTCCGGGGAGCTGTTTTTT. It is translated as CASSARRGSGELFF.

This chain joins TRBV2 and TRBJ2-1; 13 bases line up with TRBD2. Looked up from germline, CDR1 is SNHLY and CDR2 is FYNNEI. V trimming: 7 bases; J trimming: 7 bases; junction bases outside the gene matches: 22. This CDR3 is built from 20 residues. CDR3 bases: TGTGCCAGCAAGTCGCTCCTCGAGTTTTCAGGGACTAGCGGGAATAATGAGCAGTTCTTC. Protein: CASKSLLEFSGTSGNNEQFF. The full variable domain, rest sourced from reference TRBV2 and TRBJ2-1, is EPEVTQTPSHQVTQMGQEVILRCVPISNHLYFYWYRQILGQKVEFLVSFYNNEISEKSEIFDDQFSVERPDGSNFTLKIRSTKLEDSAMYFCASKSLLEFSGTSGNNEQFFGPGTRLTVL.